What follows are 18 T cell receptor beta chains derived from one specimen sequenced in a study of CD8 T cells in Susac syndrome. Random hexamers primed reverse transcription of 0.5 to 1 ug RNA. MiXCR was run by TCRdb on the immunoSEQ multiplex PCR reads, yielding one entry per CDR3 protein. The sample yields under 200,000 distinct CDR3 sequences, over 85% seen once. Sequencing was carried out using CD4+ T cells from PBMCs. Source of these receptors: a human donor in good health.

The chain links TRBV20-1 to TRBJ2-2; a weak D match, TRBD2 (5 bases). Trimming shortened V by 5 bases and J by 6 bases, and 7 bases separated the two germline ends. Germline loops: CDR1 DFQATT, CDR2 SNEGSKA (reference sequence). The CDR3 length is 11 residues. CDR3 DNA sequence: TGCAGTGCTGACGGGGCCGGGGAGCTGTTTTTT. This translates into CSADGAGELFF.

The rearrangement joins TRBV29-1 to TRBJ2-3, with 11 bases fitting TRBD2. From germline, CDR1 is SQVTM and CDR2 ANQGSEA. CDR3 length: 15 residues. V shed 4 bases and J 0 bases; nucleotides not matched to a gene: 3. CDR3 nucleotides: TGCAGCGTTGTCGGGACTAGCGGAAGCACAGATACGCAGTATTTT. It translates to CSVVGTSGSTDTQYF.

The chain combines TRBV20-1 with TRBJ2-3, with a weak D call TRBD2 (5 bases). CDR1 DFQATT and CDR2 SNEGSKA come from the germline V gene (reference sequence). This CDR3 region has 12 residues. V was cut by 5 bases and J by 3 bases, with 9 bases left in between. CDR3 in DNA: TGCAGTGCTGCCCTAGCAACAGATACGCAGTATTTT. This translates into CSAALATDTQYF.

The V gene is TRBV10-1, the J gene TRBJ2-1; a weak D match, TRBD1 (5 bases). Trimming removed 5 bases from V and 5 bases from J, with 10 bases in between. CDR1 and CDR2 from the germline V gene are WNHNN and SYGVQD (reference sequence). CDR3 length: 13 amino acids. CDR3 in amino acids: CASSTGRDNEQFF. The CDR3 DNA sequence: TGCGCCAGCAGTACAGGCCGGGACAATGAGCAGTTCTTC.

The chain employs TRBV20-1 and TRBJ2-7, with TRBD1 identical over 10 bases. Germline V gene data show CDR1 as DFQATT and CDR2 as SNEGSKA (reference sequence). The CDR3 is 15 amino acids. The V segment lost 5 bases and the J segment 0 bases; nucleotides outside the gene matches: 7. The CDR3 nucleotides are TGCAGTGCTTTCACCGGGACAGGGGCCTCCTACGAGCAGTACTTC. The encoded protein is CSAFTGTGASYEQYF.

The chain employs TRBV29-1 and TRBJ1-2; D is ambiguous. Germline CDR1 reads SQVTM; CDR2 reads ANQGSEA. The V end was cut by 4 bases, the J end by 0 bases, with 3 bases between. The CDR3 consists of 11 residues. The CDR3 nucleotides read TGCAGCGTTGGAACTAACTATGGCTACACCTTC. As protein: CSVGTNYGYTF.

This clonotype came up once. This chain links TRBV28 with TRBJ2-2; 10 nucleotides agree with TRBD1. With V trimmed by 4 bases and J by 3 bases, 5 bases remained unmatched. Germline loops: CDR1 MDHEN, CDR2 SYDVKM. This CDR3 spans 16 amino acids. CDR3 DNA: TGTGCCAGCAGTTCCGGGGGACAGGGGTACACCGGGGAGCTGTTTTTT. It translates to CASSSGGQGYTGELFF.

The rearrangement uses TRBV7-9 and TRBJ2-7; D is unresolved. V was pared by 5 bases and J by 0 bases, with 5 bases between. Per the germline V gene, CDR1 is SEHNR and CDR2 is FQNEAQ (reference sequence). CDR3 size: 12 residues. As DNA, the CDR3 is TGTGCCAGCAGCCGCATCTCCTACGAGCAGTACTTC. Its protein product is CASSRISYEQYF.

In DNA form, the CDR3 reads TGCAGTGCTCCTCCCCCTGGGGGTTCACCCCTCCACTTT. Translation gives CSAPPPGGSPLHF. This chain links TRBV20-1 with TRBJ1-6, with TRBD1 as a possible D gene (5 bases). The V gene's germline CDR1 is DFQATT and CDR2 SNEGSKA (reference sequence). V gave up 5 bases and J gave up 9 bases, with 14 bases separating them. The CDR3 has 13 residues.

The V call is TRBV3-1, the J call TRBJ1-5, with D hard to call. The CDR3 spans 14 residues. Germline loops: CDR1 LGHDT, CDR2 YNNKEL (reference sequence). The V gene lost 3 bases and the J gene lost 3 bases, with 9 bases spanning the gap. The CDR3, as DNA: TGTGCCAGCAGCCAGAATCTTTTCAATCAGCCCCAGCATTTT. Amino acid sequence: CASSQNLFNQPQHF.

This chain links TRBV2 with TRBJ2-7; D perhaps matches TRBD2 (6 bases). This CDR3 comprises 14 residues. Germline CDR1 and CDR2: SNHLY and FYNNEI. Trimming left V 3 bases short and J 2 bases short, with 11 bases between. The CDR3 protein is CASSELARPYEQYV. CDR3 sequence (DNA): TGTGCCAGCAGTGAGCTAGCGAGACCCTACGAGCAGTACGTC.

The CDR3 DNA sequence: TGCAGTCCCCAGGGGCAGATCATGAACACTGAAGCTTTCTTT. Translated: CSPQGQIMNTEAFF. J is TRBJ1-1 and V is TRBV20-1; D is perhaps TRBD1 (6 bases). V was shortened by 8 bases and J by 0 bases, with 16 bases between the two germline ends. This CDR3 is built from 14 residues. Germline V gene lookup returns CDR1 DFQATT and CDR2 SNEGSKA (reference sequence).

The chain has TRBV20-1 and TRBJ2-7; 9 nucleotides match TRBD1. The CDR3 is 13 amino acids. V gave up 3 bases and J gave up 5 bases; unmatched junction bases: 5. Per germline, CDR1 DFQATT and CDR2 SNEGSKA (reference sequence). The CDR3 here is CSASGQGNNEQYF. The CDR3 DNA follows: TGCAGTGCTAGCGGACAGGGGAACAACGAGCAGTACTTC.

This clonotype came up once. V and J are TRBV5-1 and TRBJ2-4; 12 nucleotides agree with TRBD2. V was pared by 3 bases and J by 6 bases, with 10 bases of the junction left unmatched. From germline, CDR1 is SGHRS and CDR2 YFSETQ. This CDR3 is 17 amino acids long. CDR3 nucleotides: TGCGCCAGCAGCTCCGCCGGACTAGCGGGATTCGCAAACATTCAGTACTTC. As protein: CASSSAGLAGFANIQYF.

The chain couples TRBV2 to TRBJ1-1; D not certain. CDR1 and CDR2 (germline): SNHLY, FYNNEI. The V and J ends lost 7 bases and 1 base respectively, with 13 bases between them. This CDR3 spans 14 amino acids. The CDR3 DNA sequence: TGTGCCAGCACCCGAAGGACTCCGAACACTGAAGCTTTCTTT. This encodes CASTRRTPNTEAFF. The entire variable domain, with the rest obtained from reference TRBV2 and TRBJ1-1, is as follows: EPEVTQTPSHQVTQMGQEVILRCVPISNHLYFYWYRQILGQKVEFLVSFYNNEISEKSEIFDDQFSVERPDGSNFTLKIRSTKLEDSAMYFCASTRRTPNTEAFFGQGTRLTVV.

The chain is built from TRBV11-2 and TRBJ1-5, with D unclear. With 7 bases removed from V and 5 bases from J, the gap between germline ends came to 9 bases. Germline values: CDR1 SGHAT, CDR2 FQNNGV. The CDR3 runs 12 residues. CDR3 loop: CASTVSDQPQHF. CDR3 coding DNA: TGTGCCAGCACCGTTTCGGATCAGCCCCAGCATTTT.

The chain employs TRBV20-1 and TRBJ2-3; 10 nucleotides agree with TRBD2. Trimming cost V 1 base and J 1 base; bases outside gene matches: 2. The CDR3 length is 15 residues. Germline V gene data show CDR1 as DFQATT and CDR2 as SNEGSKA (reference sequence). The CDR3 bases are TGCAGTGCTAGAGCAGCGGGGGGGCGCACAGATACGCAGTATTTT. It translates to CSARAAGGRTDTQYF.

The chain couples TRBV4-1 to TRBJ2-3, with 7 bases matching TRBD1. The CDR3 sequence is 14 residues long. Germline values: CDR1 MGHRA, CDR2 YSYEKL. V dropped 3 bases and J dropped 6; count of bases not matched to a gene: 6. The chain's CDR3 is CASSQIRGIDTQYF. The CDR3 DNA follows: TGCGCCAGCAGCCAGATCAGGGGGATCGATACGCAGTATTTT.